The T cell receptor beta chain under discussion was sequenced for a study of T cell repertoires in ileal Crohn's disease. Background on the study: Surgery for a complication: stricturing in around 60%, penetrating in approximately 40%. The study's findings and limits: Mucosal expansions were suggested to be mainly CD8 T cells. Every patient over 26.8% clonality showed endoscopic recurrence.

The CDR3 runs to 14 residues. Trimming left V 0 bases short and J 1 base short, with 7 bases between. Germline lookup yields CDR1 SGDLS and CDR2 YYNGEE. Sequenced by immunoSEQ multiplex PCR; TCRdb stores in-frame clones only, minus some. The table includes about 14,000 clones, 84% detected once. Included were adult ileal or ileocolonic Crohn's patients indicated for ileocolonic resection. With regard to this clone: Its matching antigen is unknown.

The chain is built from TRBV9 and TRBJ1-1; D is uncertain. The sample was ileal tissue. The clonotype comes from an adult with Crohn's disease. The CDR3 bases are TGTGCCAGCAGCGTAGCGAGTCAGAACACTGAAGCTTTCTTT. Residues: CASSVASQNTEAFF.